Sequencing of this T cell receptor (beta chain) was carried out in a study of CD8+CD57+ T cells in acquired aplastic anemia. Whole-study findings and limits: Both patients and controls carried the same twenty-nine CD8+ CDR3 sequences.

Genomic DNA templated the TCR beta VDJ and CDR3 profiling. TCRdb called the reads again in MiXCR, with one record for every CDR3 protein. The data show approximately 170,000 distinct CDR3 sequences, around 50% seen once. This clonotype was counted many times. Antigen: not known. The TCR comes from a human donor in good health, serving as a control. The sample was sorted CD4+, CD8+, or CD8+CD57+ T cells (not recorded which) from PBMCs.

DNA for the CDR3: TGTGCCAGCAGCTTGACGAACAGGGCCGAGCAGTACTTC. Translating gives CASSLTNRAEQYF. The chain is built from TRBV5-8 and TRBJ2-7, with a weak D call TRBD1 (6 bases). Trimming removed 1 base from V and 6 bases from J, with 11 bases in between. Germline CDR1 SGHTS, CDR2 YDEGEE. CDR3 length: 13 residues.